This TCR beta chain was retrieved from a study of beta chain features in type 1 diabetes (dated by TCRdb to about 2018). Describing the broader study: No differences in mean age, gender distribution, total cell number or subset yield were found between patients and healthy donors. Across all samples, 107,917,701 sorted cells were examined, and cell number per subset correlated strongly with RNA yield. Whereas all 28 donors provided naive and central memory subsets, regulatory and stem cell-like memory subsets were isolated from just 8 patients and about 8 healthy donors. The study compared TCRB repertoires of sorted circulating CD4+ T cell subsets between recently diagnosed type 1 diabetes patients and matched healthy donors.

From each donor, a single peripheral blood sample of approximately 0.11 L on average was drawn into heparinised tubes. Naive, central memory, regulatory and stem cell-like memory CD4+ T cells were sorted on a BD FACSAria II using a panel including CD45RO, CCR7, CD25, CD127, CD95 and CD27. A purity above 95% was achieved for all sorted populations. PBMCs were isolated right away by Lymphoprep density gradient centrifugation and were stained directly, without culture. So that batch effects would be minimized, each experiment stained and sorted samples in pairs, pairing one healthy donor with one patient. The entire isolated RNA was reverse transcribed using the High Capacity cDNA Reverse Transcription Kit, and thus expressed TCRB transcripts were sequenced. Deep immunoSEQ sequencing was performed on naive, central memory and regulatory T cell samples, with an average of roughly 3.6 million total reads per sample. Sorted cells were lysed in RLT buffer, and RNA was extracted using DNase-treated RNeasy Micro or Mini kits according to cell number. Each cell subset was processed separately to prevent cross-contamination, with patient and healthy donor samples processed together. The immunoSEQ multiplex PCR was used to amplify TCRB sequences from cDNA, generating 87-bp fragments that spanned the CDR3 region. The amplicons were sequenced using the Illumina HiSeq platform. The authors' analysis ran thus. PCR bias was computationally corrected using synthetic template baselines, reads within Hamming distance 2 were collapsed, and singletons that could not be merged were discarded. Reads were aligned against IMGT so that V, D and J genes, CDR3 length and insertions or deletions at six rearrangement sites could be assigned. Within each subset, clonotype counts were normalized to sorted cell number, and only after that were true diversity and Gini coefficients computed with the tcR R package. The overlap coefficient, calculated on TCRB nucleotide sequences, was used to quantify repertoire sharing. TCRdb provides this immuneACCESS table in a form limited to in-frame rearrangements. Some clones are lacking; in checked studies, under half of them reflect an unresolved V gene, and why the rest are absent is not known. That table supplies the V and J calls and clone size; D and trimming were determined from the DNA. The sample table contains approximately 150,000 clones; only one count was recorded for roughly an eighth of them. The ten biggest clones cover around 1.4% of the sample.

The research as a whole found: HLA sub-analyses involved small numbers of individuals, so any influence of HLA type on TCRB rearrangement remained unresolved. Because cDNA was sequenced instead of genomic DNA, activated cells with high expression could be over-represented, although the groups did not differ in activation or CD3 levels. Shorter templates might have been favored by PCR, but patient and control samples were amplified and corrected together, so both groups would have been affected equally by any skew. Naive, central memory and regulatory TCRB repertoires appeared more similar among patients than among healthy donors. In all four CD4+ subsets, TCRB CDR3 length was moderately but significantly shorter in type 1 diabetes patients. Fewer insertions and more nucleotide deletions at VDJ recombination sites were observed in patients with type 1 diabetes, implying thymic rearrangement abnormalities.

Note on this clone: It lacks a known antigen. No base-level quality is on record; no much larger clone is a single base apart.

The receptor's source is a man aged 18 to 30 with type 1 diabetes. The sequenced sample consisted of central memory CD4+ T cells from blood.

The CDR3 in this case is CSAGGTGGSYGYTF. In nucleotides, the sequence is TGCAGCGCCGGAGGGACAGGGGGTAGCTATGGCTACACCTTC. The chain is assembled from TRBV29-1 and TRBJ1-2, with 11 middle bases fitting TRBD1. According to the germline V gene, CDR1 reads SQVTM and CDR2 reads ANQGSEA. The CDR3 holds 14 amino acids from the cysteine to the phenylalanine. The only DNA kept is the CDR3, 42 bases in frame from the first base. V is trimmed back by 7 bases and J by 4 bases, and the junction contains 8 bases that no gene match accounts for.